Reported below is one T cell receptor beta chain. As handled by the study authors: From reference gene primer amplification, estimates of nucleated cell counts were derived. TCRdb keeps only in-frame clones here, not all; method: immunoSEQ multiplex PCR. V and J calls and clone size are as listed in that table; D and trimming were resolved from the DNA. Of about 110,000 clones in the sample, 75% to 85% were seen once. This specimen comes from a study of blood T cell repertoires in COVID-19. The V segment lost 2 bases and the J segment 3 bases; nucleotides outside the gene matches: 4. The CDR3 length is 15 residues. Germline CDR1 SGDLS, CDR2 YYNGEE.

This chain links TRBV9 with TRBJ2-1, with TRBD1 identical over 8 bases. The sequence derives from a woman aged 60-75 years with acute or convalescent COVID-19. The source material was peripheral blood. The CDR3 protein is CASSVRTGSYNEQFF. CDR3 sequence (DNA): TGTGCCAGCAGCGTGCGGACAGGGAGCTACAATGAGCAGTTCTTC.